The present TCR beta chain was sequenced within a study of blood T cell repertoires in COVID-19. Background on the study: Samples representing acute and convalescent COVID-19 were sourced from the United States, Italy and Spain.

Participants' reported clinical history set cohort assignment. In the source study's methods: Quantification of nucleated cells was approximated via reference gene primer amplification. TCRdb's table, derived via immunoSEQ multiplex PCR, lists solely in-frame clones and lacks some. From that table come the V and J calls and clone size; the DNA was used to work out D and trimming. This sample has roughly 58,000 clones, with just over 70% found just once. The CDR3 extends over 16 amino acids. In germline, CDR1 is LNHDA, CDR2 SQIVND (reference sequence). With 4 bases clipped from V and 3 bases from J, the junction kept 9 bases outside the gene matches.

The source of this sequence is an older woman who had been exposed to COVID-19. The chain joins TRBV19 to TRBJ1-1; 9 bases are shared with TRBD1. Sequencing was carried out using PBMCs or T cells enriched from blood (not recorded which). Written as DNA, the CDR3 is TGTGCCAGTAGTAGAAAAGCACAGGGGGCTTACACTGAAGCTTTCTTT. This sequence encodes CASSRKAQGAYTEAFF. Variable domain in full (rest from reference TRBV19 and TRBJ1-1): DGGITQSPKYLFRKEGQNVTLSCEQNLNHDAMYWYRQDPGQGLRLIYYSQIVNDFQKGDIAEGYSVSREKKESFPLTVTSAQKNPTAFYLCASSRKAQGAYTEAFFGQGTRLTVV.